The clone carrying this T cell receptor beta chain was observed a few times. The antigen remains undetermined. These data originate in a study of blood T cells in healthy people across ages. Notes on the study in general: Compared with aged donors, long-lived donors showed fewer expanded clones, suggesting selection. Significant beta diversity loss was already apparent by age approximately 38, declining roughly linearly. Underestimates were what the diversity estimates from one million T cells were considered to be. Researchers said unsorted PBMCs prevented a conclusive naive versus antigen-experienced comparison.

A sample-barcoded 5' primer and a J-beta primer mix were used in a second PCR of roughly 6 to 11 cycles. MiXCR was run by TCRdb on the 5' RACE reads, yielding one entry per CDR3 protein. The sample lists fewer than 900,000 distinct CDR3 sequences, about 42% occurring once. The germline gives CDR1 MNHEY, CDR2 SMNVEV (reference sequence). There are 20 residues in the CDR3. V was pared by 7 bases and J by 1 base, with 26 bases between. This chain joins TRBV27 and TRBJ2-6, with D perhaps assigned TRBD1 or TRBD2 (5 bases each). Material: blood. This TCR was sampled from a woman aged 55-70 years in good health. CDR3 protein: CASTSITGTSSISGANVLTF. The DNA for the CDR3 is TGTGCCAGCACCTCCATTACCGGGACGTCTTCAATTTCTGGGGCCAACGTCCTGACTTTC.